These 16 T cell receptor beta chains came from one sample sequenced in a study of immune evolution from preneoplasia to lung adenocarcinoma. Clones were read by immunoSEQ multiplex PCR, and TCRdb kept only the in-frame ones, dropping some. This repertoire shows roughly 2,500 clones, approximately 82% found once; its top ten account for approximately 2.5%. Sequencing used FFPE atypical adenomatous hyperplasia tissue from the lung. Indicated subset: atypical adenomatous hyperplasia (AAH), lung preneoplasia. Receptors were obtained from a person aged 70 to 85 with lung adenocarcinoma.

The chain's CDR3 is CASRLRWGSNYGYTF. The CDR3 nucleotides read TGTGCCAGCAGACTTCGCTGGGGGAGTAACTATGGCTACACCTTC. The chain uses TRBV28 and TRBJ1-2, with D perhaps TRBD1 (5 bases). Trimming took 6 bases from V and 1 from J, leaving 15 bases between them. Germline loops: CDR1 MDHEN, CDR2 SYDVKM. The CDR3 sequence is 15 residues long.

On this clone itself: One end of the junction does not line up with germline, which may come from a read error. Other DNA sequences of this sample code for an identical CDR3. The chain links TRBV16 to TRBJ2-4; the D call may be TRBD1 or TRBD2 (5 bases each). The CDR3 runs 13 residues. CDR1 and CDR2 (germline): KGHSY, FQNENV. The CDR3 DNA reads as TGTGCCAGCAGCCAACGGGACGCGGGCATTCAGTACTTT. Translating gives CASSQRDAGIQYF.

The V call is TRBV29-1, the J call TRBJ2-3; D uncertain. The germline CDR1 and CDR2 sequences are SQVTM and ANQGSEA. The CDR3 has 11 residues. V was clipped by 4 bases and J by 3 bases, with 5 bases between them. The CDR3 loop reads CSVAETDTQYF. CDR3 bases: TGCAGCGTTGCCGAAACAGATACGCAGTATTTT.

This chain joins TRBV6-6 and TRBJ1-2, with D perhaps matching TRBD1 (5 bases). The CDR3 sequence is 16 residues long. Germline loops: CDR1 MNHNY, CDR2 SVGAGI (reference sequence). Trimming removed 2 bases from V and 4 bases from J, with 17 bases in between. CDR3: CASSYRLGGDSYGYTF. In DNA, the CDR3 is TGTGCCAGCAGTTACCGGCTCGGGGGGGACTCCTATGGCTACACCTTC.

This clone came up a few times. The gene calls are TRBV25-1 and TRBJ2-7, with D tentatively TRBD1 (6 bases). The CDR3 contains 15 residues. V lost 1 base, J lost 2 bases, and 12 bases lay in between. Per the germline V gene, CDR1 is MGHDK and CDR2 is SYGVNS. The CDR3 DNA reads TGTGCCAGCAGTGAATCAGGGGTTAAAGCCTACGAGCAGTACTTC. Its translation is CASSESGVKAYEQYF.

The table lists this clone with a few counts. V is TRBV6-1 and J is TRBJ1-2; possibly TRBD1 for D (5 bases). Trimming removed 0 bases at V and 4 bases at J, with 12 bases between. There are 15 residues in the CDR3. CDR1 is MNHNS, CDR2 SASEGT, per germline. This CDR3 is CASSEAEGLGYGYTF. The CDR3 DNA follows: TGTGCCAGCAGTGAAGCTGAGGGGCTCGGCTATGGCTACACCTTC.

This chain links TRBV19 with TRBJ2-2; D is ambiguous. CDR3 size: 11 residues. Germline V lookup: CDR1 LNHDA, CDR2 SQIVND (reference sequence). Deletions cut 7 bases from V and 4 bases from J, with 4 bases between. CDR3 amino acids: CASTSTGELFF. CDR3 in DNA: TGTGCCAGTACATCCACCGGGGAGCTGTTTTTT.

The V and J genes are TRBV7-9 and TRBJ2-7, with D possibly being TRBD1 (5 bases). V lost 6 bases and J 3 bases, leaving 12 bases between the germline ends. The CDR3 covers 13 residues. Germline V gives CDR1 SEHNR, CDR2 FQNEAQ (reference sequence). The CDR3 bases are TGTGCCAGCAGGAGTGACAGCGTCTACGAGCAGTACTTC. Protein sequence: CASRSDSVYEQYF. The full variable domain, in which reference TRBV7-9 and TRBJ2-7 provide the parts outside the CDR3, is DTGVSQNPRHKITKRGQNVTFRCDPISEHNRLYWYRQTLGQGPEFLTYFQNEAQLEKSRLLSDRFSAERPKGSFSTLEIQRTEQGDSAMYLCASRSDSVYEQYFGPGTRLTVT.

CDR3 in amino acids: CSAETPNEQFF. The CDR3 DNA sequence: TGCAGTGCTGAAACACCCAATGAGCAGTTCTTC. The chain has TRBV20-1 and TRBJ2-1; D unresolved. The CDR3 is 11 residues long. The V end was cut by 5 bases, the J end by 6 bases, with 8 bases between. CDR1 and CDR2 from the germline V gene are DFQATT and SNEGSKA (reference sequence).

The chain recombines TRBV25-1 with TRBJ1-4, with TRBD1 as a possible D gene (5 bases). The V end was cut by 8 bases, the J end by 10 bases, with 11 bases between. This CDR3 has 11 residues. Germline lookup yields CDR1 MGHDK and CDR2 SYGVNS. The CDR3 bases are TGTGCCAGCGGTCAGGGTGGAAAACTGTTTTTT. It codes for CASGQGGKLFF.

The rearrangement links TRBV6-1 to TRBJ2-7, with D perhaps given as TRBD1 or TRBD2 (6 bases each). This CDR3 contains 14 residues. Germline CDR1 and CDR2: MNHNS and SASEGT. Deletions cut 8 bases from V and 2 bases from J, with 16 bases between. The CDR3 DNA sequence: TGTGCCAGCGAGAGGGGGGACTCAACCTACGAGCAGTACTTC. It translates to CASERGDSTYEQYF.

The V and J genes are TRBV30 and TRBJ1-2; D unclear. The V gene lost 5 bases and the J gene lost 0 bases, with 10 bases spanning the gap. This CDR3 comprises 13 residues. CDR1 is GTSNPN, CDR2 SVGIG, per germline (reference sequence). This CDR3 is CAWDGLPNYGYTF. For the CDR3, the DNA is TGTGCCTGGGATGGGTTGCCTAACTATGGCTACACCTTC. Full variable domain (missing parts from reference TRBV30 and TRBJ1-2): SQTIHQWPATLVQPVGSPLSLECTVEGTSNPNLYWYRQAAGRGLQLLFYSVGIGQISSEVPQNLSASRPQDRQFILSSKKLLLSDSGFYLCAWDGLPNYGYTFGSGTRLTVV.

This clone turned up a few times. This chain connects TRBV7-8 to TRBJ2-1; tentative D call: TRBD1 (5 bases). CDR3 length equals 14 residues. V lost 5 bases to trimming and J lost 6 bases, with 14 bases between them. Germline V gives CDR1 SGHVS, CDR2 FQNEAQ. The CDR3 coding sequence is TGTGCCAGCAGCCTCTCGACAGCCAGCAATGAGCAGTTCTTC. This codes for CASSLSTASNEQFF.

This clone was seen a few times. V is TRBV6-1 and J is TRBJ2-1; D unresolved. The CDR3 is 13 residues long. Germline values: CDR1 MNHNS, CDR2 SASEGT. The V end lost 4 bases, the J end lost 4 bases, and 8 bases lay between the germline ends. This CDR3 is CASSVSPYNEQFF. CDR3 bases: TGTGCCAGCAGTGTCAGCCCTTACAATGAGCAGTTCTTC.

The table lists this clone with a count of one. V usage is TRBV7-2 and J usage is TRBJ2-7, with 7 bases identical to TRBD2. The CDR3 is 15 amino acids. The germline V gene has CDR1 SGHTA and CDR2 FQGNSA. V was pared by 4 bases and J by 0 bases, with 6 bases of the junction left unmatched. The chain's CDR3 is CASSWVGGSSYEQYF. CDR3 coding DNA: TGTGCCAGCAGCTGGGTTGGCGGGAGCTCCTACGAGCAGTACTTC.

This chain uses TRBV5-4 with TRBJ2-1; 12 positions match TRBD2. V shed 4 bases, J shed 9 bases, and the junction held 11 bases outside the gene matches. CDR3 length: 16 residues. Per germline, CDR1 SGHNT and CDR2 YYREEE (reference sequence). CDR3 nucleotides: TGTGCCAGCAGCCAAACAACTAGCGGGAGGAGGGCTGAGCAGTTCTTC. The encoded protein is CASSQTTSGRRAEQFF.